This TCR beta chain was sequenced for a study of OX40 agonist ivuxolimab in advanced cancers. As regards this clone: Other DNA variants within this sample encode the same CDR3.

Clones were read by immunoSEQ multiplex PCR, and TCRdb kept only the in-frame ones, dropping some. The sample lists 15,000 to 20,000 clones; roughly 60% were seen once. V gave up 3 bases and J gave up 4 bases, with 10 bases separating them. The CDR3 has 13 amino acids. Germline values: CDR1 MDHEN, CDR2 SYDVKM. The sequences come from CD4+ or CD8+ T cells sorted from blood, collected in a trial of the OX40 agonist ivuxolimab. The chain is built from TRBV28 and TRBJ2-7, with D perhaps being TRBD1 or TRBD2 (5 bases each). This sequence was found in an adult with an advanced solid tumor such as melanoma, head and neck, liver or kidney cancer. This CDR3 reads CASSLGVGYEQYF. CDR3 nucleotides: TGTGCCAGCAGTTTGGGGGTAGGGTACGAGCAGTACTTC.